The text below deals with one T cell receptor (beta chain). The sample comes from a study of control samples from healthy donors and cancer patients. Sequencing was performed with immunoSEQ multiplex PCR; in TCRdb, only in-frame clones are kept and a portion is missing. The sample has over 100,000 clones; over 75% are singletons. This CDR3 contains 13 residues. With 10 bases removed from V and 6 bases from J, the gap between germline ends came to 18 bases. The genes are TRBV12-3 or TRBV12-4 and TRBJ1-2; D is ambiguous. Sequencing was carried out using blood. The receptor was derived from a man between 35 and 55 years old in good health. In DNA, the CDR3 is TGTGCCACCACCTACGGCGGGCGAGATGGCTACACCTTC. Encoded protein: CATTYGGRDGYTF.